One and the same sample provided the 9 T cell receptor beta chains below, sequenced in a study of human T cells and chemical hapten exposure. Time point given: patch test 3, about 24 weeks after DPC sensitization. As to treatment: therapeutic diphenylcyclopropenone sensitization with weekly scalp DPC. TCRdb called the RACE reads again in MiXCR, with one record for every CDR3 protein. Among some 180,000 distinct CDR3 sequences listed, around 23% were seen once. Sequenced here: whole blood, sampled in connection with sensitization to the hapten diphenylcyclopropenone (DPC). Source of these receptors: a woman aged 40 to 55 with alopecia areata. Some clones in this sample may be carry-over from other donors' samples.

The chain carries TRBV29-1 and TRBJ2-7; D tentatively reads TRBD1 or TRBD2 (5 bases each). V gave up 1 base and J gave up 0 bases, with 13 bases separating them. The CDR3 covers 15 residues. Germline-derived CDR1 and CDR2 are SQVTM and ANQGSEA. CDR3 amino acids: CSVEVTGTLSYEQYF. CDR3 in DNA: TGCAGCGTTGAAGTCACCGGGACCCTCTCCTACGAGCAGTACTTC.

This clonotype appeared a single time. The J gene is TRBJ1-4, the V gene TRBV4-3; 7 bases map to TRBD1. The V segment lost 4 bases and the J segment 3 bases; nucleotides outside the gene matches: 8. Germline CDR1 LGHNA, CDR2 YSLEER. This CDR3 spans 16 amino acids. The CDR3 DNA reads TGCGCCAGCAGCCCGCCCCCGGGACAGTCTAATGAAAAACTGTTTTTT. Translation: CASSPPPGQSNEKLFF.

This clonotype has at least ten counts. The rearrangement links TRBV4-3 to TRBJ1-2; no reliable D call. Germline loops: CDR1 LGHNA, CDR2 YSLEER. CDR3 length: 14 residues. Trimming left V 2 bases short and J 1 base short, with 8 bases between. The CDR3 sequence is CASSQSANNYGYTF. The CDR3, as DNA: TGCGCCAGCAGCCAATCTGCCAATAACTATGGCTACACCTTC.

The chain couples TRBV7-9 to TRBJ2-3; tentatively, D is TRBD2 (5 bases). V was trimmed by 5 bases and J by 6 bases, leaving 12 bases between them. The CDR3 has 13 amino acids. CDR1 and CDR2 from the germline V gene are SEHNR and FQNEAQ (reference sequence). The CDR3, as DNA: TGTGCCAGCAGCGTGCAGACTATTGATACGCAGTATTTT. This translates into CASSVQTIDTQYF.

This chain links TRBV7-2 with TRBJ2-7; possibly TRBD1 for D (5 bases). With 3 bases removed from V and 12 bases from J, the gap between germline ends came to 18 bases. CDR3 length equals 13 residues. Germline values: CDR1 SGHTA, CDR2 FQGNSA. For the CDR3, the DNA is TGTGCCAGCAGCTTGGCCCCCCAGGGCTCGGCGTACTTC. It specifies CASSLAPQGSAYF.

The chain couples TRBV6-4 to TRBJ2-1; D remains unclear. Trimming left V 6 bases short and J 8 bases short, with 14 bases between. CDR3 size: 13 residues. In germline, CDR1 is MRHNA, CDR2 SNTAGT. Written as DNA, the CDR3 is TGTGCCAGCAGCCAAAAGGGCGGATATGAGCAGTTCTTC. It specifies CASSQKGGYEQFF.

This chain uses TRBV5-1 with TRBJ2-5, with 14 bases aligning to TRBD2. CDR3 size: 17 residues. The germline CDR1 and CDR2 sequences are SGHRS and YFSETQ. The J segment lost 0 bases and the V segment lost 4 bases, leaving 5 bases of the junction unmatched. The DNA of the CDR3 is TGCGCCAGCAGCATCGGGACTAGCGGGAGCCACCAAGAGACCCAGTACTTC. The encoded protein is CASSIGTSGSHQETQYF.

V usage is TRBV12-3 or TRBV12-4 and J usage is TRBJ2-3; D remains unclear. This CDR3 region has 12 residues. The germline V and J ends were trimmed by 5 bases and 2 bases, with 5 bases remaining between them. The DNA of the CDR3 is TGTGCCAGCAGTACTCTCACAGATACGCAGTATTTT. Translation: CASSTLTDTQYF.

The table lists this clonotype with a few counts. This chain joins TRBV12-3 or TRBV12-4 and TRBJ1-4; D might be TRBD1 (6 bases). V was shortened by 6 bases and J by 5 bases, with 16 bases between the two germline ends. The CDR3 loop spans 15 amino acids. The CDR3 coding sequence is TGTGCCAGCAGCCCTCAGGGGACCCCCAATGAAAAACTGTTTTTT. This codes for CASSPQGTPNEKLFF.